This T cell receptor beta chain was recovered during a study of T cells after yellow fever vaccination. Study-level background: Fractions of low cell number were prepared using SMART-Seq v4 Ultra Low Input. Study results and limitations: It was the secondary response that reached its peak faster, day 5 versus 15, but it was weaker.

In TCRdb, the 5' RACE reads were re-called with MiXCR into one record per CDR3 protein. The repertoire has 500,000 to 650,000 distinct CDR3 sequences, roughly 14% of them found once; the top ten carry over 12%. Trimming cost V 0 bases and J 2 bases; bases outside gene matches: 4. CDR1 is KGHDR and CDR2 is SFDVKD in the germline V gene. This CDR3 is built from 16 residues. This clonotype was seen just once. Its antigen is still unknown. This sample comprised PBMCs, obtained on the day of the yellow fever booster vaccination. This TCR derives from a man aged 25 to 40 who received the YFV17D yellow fever vaccine. This chain links TRBV24-1 with TRBJ2-3; 7 bases agree with TRBD1. The DNA for the CDR3 is TGTGCCACCAGTGATTTGCAAACAGGGGCCACAGATACGCAGTATTTT. Its translation: CATSDLQTGATDTQYF.